Following are 24 T cell receptor beta chains from one sample sequenced in a study of blood T cell repertoires in COVID-19. The table came from immunoSEQ multiplex PCR; TCRdb's copy has only in-frame clones and leaves some out. The table has about 490,000 clones, 70% to 90% seen once. Sequencing used peripheral blood. The source is a human donor in a cohort sampled during active COVID-19.

This clone showed up just once. The rearrangement uses TRBV7-2 and TRBJ2-3; 10 bases are a match to TRBD2. The trim removed 5 bases at V and 5 bases at J, leaving 7 bases unmatched. Looked up from germline, CDR1 is SGHTA and CDR2 is FQGNSA. This CDR3 spans 15 amino acids. CDR3 coding DNA: TGTGCCAGCAGCCCCCGGGCTAGCGGGAGAGATACGCAGTATTTT. Amino acid sequence: CASSPRASGRDTQYF.

The CDR3 loop reads CASSLGGFSNQPQHF. The CDR3 coding sequence is TGCGCCAGCAGCTTGGGAGGGTTTAGCAATCAGCCCCAGCATTTT. V is TRBV5-1 and J is TRBJ1-5; D not certain. V lost 0 bases, J lost 0 bases, and 7 bases lay in between. The CDR3 has 15 amino acids. The germline V gene encodes CDR1 SGHRS and CDR2 YFSETQ.

This clone has just one count. The CDR3 sequence: CASSYGTGVHNEQFF. The CDR3 DNA is TGTGCCAGCAGCTATGGGACAGGGGTCCACAATGAGCAGTTCTTC. The chain is built from TRBV5-6 and TRBJ2-1; TRBD1 matches 10 bases. CDR1 is SGHDT, CDR2 YYEEEE, per germline. V dropped 3 bases and J dropped 5; count of bases not matched to a gene: 5. The CDR3 runs to 15 residues. The whole variable domain, filled in from reference TRBV5-6 and TRBJ2-1, reads DAGVTQSPTHLIKTRGQQVTLRCSPKSGHDTVSWYQQALGQGPQFIFQYYEEEERQRGNFPDRFSGHQFPNYSSELNVNALLLGDSALYLCASSYGTGVHNEQFFGPGTRLTVL.

The chain carries TRBV6-5 and TRBJ2-7; the match to TRBD2 covers 8 bases. Germline V gene data show CDR1 as MNHEY and CDR2 as SVGAGI. There are 13 residues in the CDR3. After removal of 8 bases from V and 3 bases from J, the junction contained 6 bases not matched to a gene. The CDR3 here is CASRPGGLYEQYF. The CDR3 region has the DNA TGTGCCAGCCGCCCGGGAGGGCTCTACGAGCAGTACTTC.

The V gene is TRBV27, the J gene TRBJ1-2; TRBD1 matches 7 bases. Germline trimming cut 0 bases from V and 3 bases from J; bases unmatched to any gene: 7. The germline CDR1 and CDR2 sequences are MNHEY and SMNVEV (reference sequence). The length of the CDR3 is 16 residues. The CDR3 nucleotides read TGTGCCAGCAGTTTATCTTTCCGGGACAGCTACTATGGCTACACCTTC. Its protein is CASSLSFRDSYYGYTF.

V is TRBV10-2 and J is TRBJ1-2; 7 bases line up with TRBD1. J was trimmed by 5 bases and V by 0 bases; bases with no gene match: 12. Germline values: CDR1 WSHSY, CDR2 SAAADI. The CDR3 has 17 amino acids. The CDR3 spells CASSESSVTGRPYGYTF. The CDR3 nucleotides are TGCGCCAGCAGTGAGTCGTCAGTGACAGGGAGACCTTATGGCTACACCTTC.

The V gene is TRBV21-1, the J gene TRBJ1-6; the DNA was not used to check the table's D call, TRBD1. TRBV21-1 corresponds to a pseudogene. The CDR3 spans 17 residues. The CDR3 here is CASLAYRVPGKNSPLHF. CDR3 nucleotide sequence: TGTGCCAGCTTGGCCTACAGGGTGCCGGGAAAAAATTCACCCCTCCACTTT.

The chain combines TRBV3-1 (or the pseudogene TRBV3-2) with TRBJ2-2; weak D call: TRBD1 (6 bases). CDR1 and CDR2 from the germline V gene are LGHDT and YNNKEL (reference sequence). V was pared by 1 base and J by 5 bases, with 23 bases between. The CDR3 consists of 19 residues. The CDR3 sequence is CASSQVFAQKAGATGELFF. CDR3 coding DNA: TGTGCCAGCAGCCAAGTGTTTGCTCAGAAGGCAGGGGCGACCGGGGAGCTGTTTTTT.

The CDR3 DNA reads TGTGCCAGCAGCTTACAGGGGGCAGATGGCTACACCTTC. It is translated as CASSLQGADGYTF. This chain uses TRBV7-9 with TRBJ1-2; 8 bases match TRBD1. The trim removed 2 bases at V and 6 bases at J, leaving 2 bases unmatched. This CDR3 region has 13 residues. Germline V gene data show CDR1 as SEHNR and CDR2 as FQNEAQ (reference sequence).

As to this clone: Distinct nucleotide sequences in the sample also encode this CDR3. V usage is TRBV28 and J usage is TRBJ1-2; 8 bases align to TRBD1. Germline assignment: CDR1 MDHEN and CDR2 SYDVKM. There are 13 residues in the CDR3. The V gene end was trimmed by 6 bases and the J gene end by 5 bases; junction bases not matched to a gene: 5. The chain's CDR3 is CASRPGGGYGYTF. The CDR3 coding sequence is TGTGCCAGCAGACCAGGGGGCGGGTATGGCTACACCTTC.

Turning to this clone: Additional DNA sequences in this sample encode the identical CDR3. This chain connects TRBV30 to TRBJ2-2, with D tentatively TRBD2 (6 bases). Germline V gene lookup returns CDR1 GTSNPN and CDR2 SVGIG (reference sequence). This CDR3 has 14 amino acids. V was shortened by 3 bases and J by 1 base, with 9 bases between the two germline ends. The CDR3 region is CAWRGTLNTGELFF. DNA of the CDR3: TGTGCCTGGAGAGGGACTTTGAACACCGGGGAGCTGTTTTTT. The entire variable domain, with the rest obtained from reference TRBV30 and TRBJ2-2, is as follows: SQTIHQWPATLVQPVGSPLSLECTVEGTSNPNLYWYRQAAGRGLQLLFYSVGIGQISSEVPQNLSASRPQDRQFILSSKKLLLSDSGFYLCAWRGTLNTGELFFGEGSRLTVL.

The V call is TRBV5-6, the J call TRBJ1-5, with 9 positions matching TRBD1. Germline assignment: CDR1 SGHDT and CDR2 YYEEEE. V lost 3 bases to trimming and J lost 7 bases; unmatched junction nucleotides: 11. The CDR3 is 16 residues long. This CDR3 is CASSSQTGQGGQPQHF. The DNA of the CDR3 is TGTGCCAGCAGCTCGCAAACGGGACAGGGTGGACAGCCCCAGCATTTT. Full variable domain (missing parts from reference TRBV5-6 and TRBJ1-5): DAGVTQSPTHLIKTRGQQVTLRCSPKSGHDTVSWYQQALGQGPQFIFQYYEEEERQRGNFPDRFSGHQFPNYSSELNVNALLLGDSALYLCASSSQTGQGGQPQHFGDGTRLSIL.

This chain links TRBV5-1 with TRBJ1-2, with 8 bases identical to TRBD1. This CDR3 comprises 15 residues. Germline CDR1 SGHRS, CDR2 YFSETQ. Germline trimming cut 3 bases from V and 4 bases from J; bases unmatched to any gene: 8. In nucleotides, the CDR3 is TGCGCCAGCAGCTCGCGGCAGGGGGCGGTCTATGGCTACACCTTC. Translating it yields CASSSRQGAVYGYTF.

The rearrangement uses TRBV3-1 (or the pseudogene TRBV3-2) and TRBJ2-2, with D possibly matching TRBD2 (5 bases). V lost 2 bases to trimming and J lost 7 bases, with 11 bases between them. Per germline, CDR1 LGHDT and CDR2 YNNKEL (reference sequence). The CDR3 loop spans 14 amino acids. CDR3 in DNA: TGTGCCAGCAGCCAACCACCCGGGAACGGGGAGCTGTTTTTT. It translates to CASSQPPGNGELFF.

The V and J genes are TRBV28 and TRBJ2-5, with 10 bases fitting TRBD2. The trim removed 6 bases at V and 1 base at J, leaving 8 bases unmatched. The CDR3 runs 16 residues. Germline-derived CDR1 and CDR2 are MDHEN and SYDVKM. This CDR3 is CASSPALAGVQETQYF. The CDR3 DNA is TGTGCCAGCAGCCCTGCCCTAGCGGGAGTCCAAGAGACCCAGTACTTC.

This chain uses TRBV7-3 with TRBJ2-3; 11 bases are shared with TRBD2. With 4 bases clipped from V and 0 bases from J, the junction kept 15 bases outside the gene matches. Germline V gives CDR1 SGHTA, CDR2 FQGTGA. The CDR3 has 20 amino acids. CDR3 amino acids: CASSSIAGTSGKASTDTQYF. The CDR3 nucleotides are TGTGCCAGCAGCTCAATTGCGGGGACTAGCGGAAAAGCTAGCACAGATACGCAGTATTTT.

With regard to this clone: Other DNA sequences from this sample encode an identical CDR3 as well. The V and J genes are TRBV2 and TRBJ2-5, with TRBD1 as a possible D gene (5 bases). The CDR3 totals 13 residues. Germline lookup yields CDR1 SNHLY and CDR2 FYNNEI. V was cut by 4 bases and J by 2 bases, with 8 bases left in between. In DNA form, the CDR3 reads TGTGCCAGCAGTGGTCAGGGACAAGAGACCCAGTACTTC. It specifies CASSGQGQETQYF.

The V call is TRBV18, the J call TRBJ1-5; no firm D call. V was pared by 4 bases and J by 4 bases, with 14 bases between. The CDR3 sequence is 15 residues long. From germline, CDR1 is KGHSH and CDR2 LQKENI. CDR3 sequence reads: CASSLSSGGNQPQHF. The CDR3 DNA follows: TGTGCCAGCTCACTGTCCTCGGGAGGGAATCAGCCCCAGCATTTT.

The chain joins TRBV5-6 to TRBJ2-1, with D possibly matching TRBD1 (5 bases). Trimming stripped 0 bases from V and 4 bases from J, with 20 bases between. This CDR3 contains 18 residues. Per the germline V gene, CDR1 is SGHDT and CDR2 is YYEEEE. The CDR3 DNA reads as TGTGCCAGCAGCTTGGGGTGGGGCCCCACTTTATCTTACAATGAGCAGTTCTTC. It codes for CASSLGWGPTLSYNEQFF.

The V call is TRBV9, the J call TRBJ1-2; TRBD1 might be the D (5 bases). V lost 0 bases to trimming and J lost 0 bases, with 9 bases between them. This CDR3 is built from 15 residues. Germline V gene data show CDR1 as SGDLS and CDR2 as YYNGEE. Written as DNA, the CDR3 is TGTGCCAGCAGCGTAGGTGGGGCGTCTAACTATGGCTACACCTTC. Its protein is CASSVGGASNYGYTF.

This chain joins TRBV7-2 and TRBJ2-5, with D uncertain. With 1 base removed from V and 4 bases from J, the gap between germline ends came to 10 bases. The CDR3 consists of 14 residues. The germline gives CDR1 SGHTA, CDR2 FQGNSA. CDR3 protein: CASSLERRRETQYF. The CDR3 DNA follows: TGTGCCAGCAGCTTAGAGAGGCGGAGAGAGACCCAGTACTTC.

This clone was seen only a few times. The V gene is TRBV5-1, the J gene TRBJ1-5; TRBD1 matches 8 bases. The germline V gene has CDR1 SGHRS and CDR2 YFSETQ. J was trimmed by 6 bases and V by 0 bases; bases with no gene match: 5. The length of the CDR3 is 15 residues. CDR3 sequence reads: CASSLGQGATQPQHF. CDR3 sequence (DNA): TGCGCCAGCAGCTTGGGGCAGGGGGCTACTCAGCCCCAGCATTTT.

The CDR3, as DNA: TGTGCCAGCAGCTTAGCAAGACTAGCGGGGGGGTCTTACAATGAGCAGTTCTTC. Its protein is CASSLARLAGGSYNEQFF. The V gene is TRBV7-9, the J gene TRBJ2-1, with 14 bases aligning to TRBD2. This CDR3 comprises 18 residues. CDR1 and CDR2 (germline): SEHNR, FQNEAQ (reference sequence). V shed 0 bases and J 4 bases; nucleotides not matched to a gene: 5. The full variable domain, in which reference TRBV7-9 and TRBJ2-1 provide the parts outside the CDR3, is DTGVSQNPRHKITKRGQNVTFRCDPISEHNRLYWYRQTLGQGPEFLTYFQNEAQLEKSRLLSDRFSAERPKGSFSTLEIQRTEQGDSAMYLCASSLARLAGGSYNEQFFGPGTRLTVL.

This clone was observed a handful of times. The chain has TRBV4-1 and TRBJ1-5; no clear D. V lost 1 base and J lost 1, with 17 bases in between. The CDR3 is made up of 18 amino acids. CDR1 is MGHRA and CDR2 is YSYEKL in the germline V gene. The CDR3 sequence: CASSQGVAGLTSNQPQHF. In nucleotides, the CDR3 is TGCGCCAGCAGCCAAGGGGTAGCGGGCCTGACAAGCAATCAGCCCCAGCATTTT.